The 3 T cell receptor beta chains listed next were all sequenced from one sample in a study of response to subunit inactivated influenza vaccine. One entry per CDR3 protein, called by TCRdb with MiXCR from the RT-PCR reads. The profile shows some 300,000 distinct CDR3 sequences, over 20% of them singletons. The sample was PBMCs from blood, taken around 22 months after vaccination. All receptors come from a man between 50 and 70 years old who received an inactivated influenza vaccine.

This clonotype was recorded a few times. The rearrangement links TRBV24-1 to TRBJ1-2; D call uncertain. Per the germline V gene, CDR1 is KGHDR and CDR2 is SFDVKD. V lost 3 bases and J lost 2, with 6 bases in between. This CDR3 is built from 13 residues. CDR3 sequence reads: CATSDGGNYGYTF. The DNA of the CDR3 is TGTGCCACCAGTGATGGCGGGAACTATGGCTACACCTTC.

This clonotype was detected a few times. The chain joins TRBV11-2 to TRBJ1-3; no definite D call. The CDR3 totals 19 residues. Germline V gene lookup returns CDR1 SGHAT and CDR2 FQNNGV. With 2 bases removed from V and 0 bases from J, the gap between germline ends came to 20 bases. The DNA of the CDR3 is TGTGCCAGCAGCTTATTGGAAGAACGGACGGTCGCCTCTGGAAACACCATATATTTT. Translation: CASSLLEERTVASGNTIYF.

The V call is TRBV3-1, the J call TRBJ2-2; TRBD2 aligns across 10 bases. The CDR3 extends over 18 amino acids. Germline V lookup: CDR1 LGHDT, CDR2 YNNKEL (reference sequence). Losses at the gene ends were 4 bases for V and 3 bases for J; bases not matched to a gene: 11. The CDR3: CASSLRAGGPDDTGELFF. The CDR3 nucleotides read TGTGCCAGCAGCCTAAGAGCGGGAGGGCCAGACGACACCGGGGAGCTGTTTTTT.